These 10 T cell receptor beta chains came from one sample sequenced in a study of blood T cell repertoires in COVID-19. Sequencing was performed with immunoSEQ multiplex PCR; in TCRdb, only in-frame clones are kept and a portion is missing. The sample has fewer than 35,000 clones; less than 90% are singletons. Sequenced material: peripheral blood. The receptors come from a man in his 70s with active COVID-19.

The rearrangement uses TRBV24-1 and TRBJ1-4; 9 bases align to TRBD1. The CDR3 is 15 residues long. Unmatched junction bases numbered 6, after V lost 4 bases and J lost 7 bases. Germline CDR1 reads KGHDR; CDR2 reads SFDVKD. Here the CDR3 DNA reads TGTGCCACCAGTGAACCCGGGACAGGGAGTGAAAAACTGTTTTTT. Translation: CATSEPGTGSEKLFF.

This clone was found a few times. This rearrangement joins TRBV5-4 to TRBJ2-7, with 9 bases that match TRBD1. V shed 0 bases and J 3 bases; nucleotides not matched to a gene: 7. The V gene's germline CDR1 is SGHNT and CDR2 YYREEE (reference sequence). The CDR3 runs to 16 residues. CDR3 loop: CASSLGGRTGDYEQYF. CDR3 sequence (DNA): TGTGCCAGCAGCTTGGGGGGGAGGACAGGGGACTACGAGCAGTACTTC.

The CDR3 protein is CASRQPGGSYNQPQHF. The CDR3 nucleotides read TGTGCCAGCAGGCAACCAGGGGGTAGTTACAATCAGCCCCAGCATTTT. This sequence joins TRBV28 and TRBJ1-5, with 7 bases matching TRBD1. CDR1 is MDHEN, CDR2 SYDVKM, per germline. V lost 6 bases and J lost 3; bases outside the gene matches: 11. The CDR3 spans 16 residues.

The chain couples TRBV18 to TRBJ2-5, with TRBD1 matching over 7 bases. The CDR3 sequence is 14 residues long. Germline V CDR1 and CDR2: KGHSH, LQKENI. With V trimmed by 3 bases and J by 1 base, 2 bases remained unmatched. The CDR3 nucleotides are TGTGCCAGCTCACCCTGGGACAGCCAAGAGACCCAGTACTTC. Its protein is CASSPWDSQETQYF.

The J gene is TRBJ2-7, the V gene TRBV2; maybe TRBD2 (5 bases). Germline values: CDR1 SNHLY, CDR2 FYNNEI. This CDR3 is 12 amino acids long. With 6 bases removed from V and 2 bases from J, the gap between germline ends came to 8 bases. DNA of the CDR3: TGTGCCAGCAGGAGGGAAACCTACGAGCAGTACTTC. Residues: CASRRETYEQYF.

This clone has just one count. This CDR3 is CASSSRTGDTFFTEAFF. In nucleotides, the CDR3 is TGTGCCAGCAGCTCGCGGACAGGGGACACGTTTTTTACTGAAGCTTTCTTT. The chain employs TRBV13 and TRBJ1-1; TRBD1 agrees at 9 bases. This CDR3 has 17 residues. Germline V gene lookup returns CDR1 PRHDT and CDR2 FYEKMQ (reference sequence). V was clipped by 4 bases and J by 5 bases; unmatched bases: 14.

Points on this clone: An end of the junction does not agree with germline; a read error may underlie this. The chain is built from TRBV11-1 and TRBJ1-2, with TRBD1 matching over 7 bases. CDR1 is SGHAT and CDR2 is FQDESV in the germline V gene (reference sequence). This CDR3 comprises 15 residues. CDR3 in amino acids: CASSPIRGWNYGCTF. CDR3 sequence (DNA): TGTGCCAGCAGCCCTATCAGGGGGTGGAACTATGGCTGCACCTTC.

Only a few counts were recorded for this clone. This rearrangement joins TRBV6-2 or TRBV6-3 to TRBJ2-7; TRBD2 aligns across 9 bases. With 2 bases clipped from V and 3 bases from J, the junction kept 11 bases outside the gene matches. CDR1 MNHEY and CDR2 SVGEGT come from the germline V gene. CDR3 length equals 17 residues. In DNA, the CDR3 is TGTGCCAGCAGTTACACGCCCCAGCGGGGGGCCTTCTACGAGCAGTACTTC. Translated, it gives CASSYTPQRGAFYEQYF.

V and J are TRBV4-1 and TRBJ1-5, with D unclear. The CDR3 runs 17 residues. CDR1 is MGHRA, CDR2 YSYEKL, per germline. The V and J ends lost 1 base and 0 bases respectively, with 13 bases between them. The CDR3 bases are TGCGCCAGCAGCCAAGTGGGTGGGCAACCTAGCAATCAGCCCCAGCATTTT. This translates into CASSQVGGQPSNQPQHF.

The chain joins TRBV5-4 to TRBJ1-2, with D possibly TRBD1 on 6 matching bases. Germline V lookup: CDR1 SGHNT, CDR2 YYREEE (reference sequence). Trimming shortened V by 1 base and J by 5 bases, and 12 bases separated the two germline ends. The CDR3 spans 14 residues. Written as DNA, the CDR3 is TGTGCCAGCAGCTTGTACTCAGGGGATTATGGCTACACCTTC. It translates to CASSLYSGDYGYTF.